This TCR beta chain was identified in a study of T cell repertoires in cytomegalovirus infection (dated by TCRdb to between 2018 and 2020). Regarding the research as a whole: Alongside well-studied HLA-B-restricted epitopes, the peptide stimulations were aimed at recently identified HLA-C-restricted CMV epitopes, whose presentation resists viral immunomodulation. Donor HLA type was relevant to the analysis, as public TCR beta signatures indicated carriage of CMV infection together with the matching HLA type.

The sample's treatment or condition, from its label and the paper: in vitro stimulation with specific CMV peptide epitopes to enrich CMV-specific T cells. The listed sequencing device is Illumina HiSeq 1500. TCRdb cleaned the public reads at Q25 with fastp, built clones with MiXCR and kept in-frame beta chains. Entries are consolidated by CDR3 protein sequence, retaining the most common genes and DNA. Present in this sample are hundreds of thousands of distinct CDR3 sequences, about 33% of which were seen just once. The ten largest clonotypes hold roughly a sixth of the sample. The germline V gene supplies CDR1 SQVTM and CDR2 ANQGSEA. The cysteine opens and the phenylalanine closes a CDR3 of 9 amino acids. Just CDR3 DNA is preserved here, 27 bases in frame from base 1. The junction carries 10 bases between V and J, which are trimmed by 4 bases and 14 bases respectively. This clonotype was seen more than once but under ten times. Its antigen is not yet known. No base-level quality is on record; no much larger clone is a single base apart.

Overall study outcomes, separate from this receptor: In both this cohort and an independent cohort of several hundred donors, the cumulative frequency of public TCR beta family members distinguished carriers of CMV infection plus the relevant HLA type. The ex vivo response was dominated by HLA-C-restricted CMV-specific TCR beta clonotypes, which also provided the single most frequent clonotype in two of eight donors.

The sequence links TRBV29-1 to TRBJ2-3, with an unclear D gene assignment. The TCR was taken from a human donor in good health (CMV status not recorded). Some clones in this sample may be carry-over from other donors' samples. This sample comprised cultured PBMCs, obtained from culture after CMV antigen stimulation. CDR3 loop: CSVGVPWYF. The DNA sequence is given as TGCAGCGTTGGGGTCCCGTGGTATTTT.